The clone carrying this T cell receptor beta chain appeared a few times. The data were taken from a study of cytotoxic CD8 clonotypes in ibrutinib-treated CLL. Sequenced by immunoSEQ multiplex PCR; TCRdb stores in-frame clones only, minus some. In the table there are some 350,000 clones, around 66% of which are singletons. The sample in question was PBMCs, obtained after 36 months of ibrutinib treatment. This receptor was obtained from a human donor with chronic lymphocytic leukemia.

The CDR3 sequence is CASSPPGGQGDEQYF. The CDR3 DNA reads as TGTGCCAGCTCACCACCGGGGGGACAGGGTGACGAGCAGTACTTC. The chain is built from TRBV18 and TRBJ2-7; 9 bases are shared with TRBD1. CDR1 is KGHSH and CDR2 is LQKENI in the germline V gene. V shed 0 bases, J shed 5 bases, and the junction held 5 bases outside the gene matches. The CDR3 length is 15 residues.